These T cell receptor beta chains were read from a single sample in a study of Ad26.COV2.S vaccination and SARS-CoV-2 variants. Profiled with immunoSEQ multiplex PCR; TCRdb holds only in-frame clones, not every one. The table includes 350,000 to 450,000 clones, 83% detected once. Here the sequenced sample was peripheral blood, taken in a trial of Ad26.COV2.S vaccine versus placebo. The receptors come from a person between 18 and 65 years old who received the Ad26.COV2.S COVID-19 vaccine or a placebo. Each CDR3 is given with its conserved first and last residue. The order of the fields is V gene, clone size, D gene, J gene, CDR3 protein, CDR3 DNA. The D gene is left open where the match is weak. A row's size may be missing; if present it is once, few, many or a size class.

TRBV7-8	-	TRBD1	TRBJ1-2	CASSTGPTGQPDGYTF	TGTGCCAGCAGCACAGGGCCGACAGGGCAACCTGATGGCTACACCTTC
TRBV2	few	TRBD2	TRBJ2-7	CASRKGLALRIYEQYF	TGTGCCAGCAGAAAGGGACTAGCGTTACGTATCTACGAGCAGTACTTC
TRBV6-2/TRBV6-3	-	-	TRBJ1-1	CASSYLPGTLNTEAFF	TGTGCCAGCAGTTACCTCCCGGGGACGCTTAACACTGAAGCTTTCTTT
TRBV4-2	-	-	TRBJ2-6	CASSQDSAPSAGANVLTF	TGTGCCAGCAGCCAAGATTCGGCCCCATCAGCTGGGGCCAACGTCCTGACTTTC
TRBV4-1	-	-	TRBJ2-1	CASSPFGGGGDNEQFF	TGCGCCAGCAGCCCCTTTGGTGGGGGAGGAGACAATGAGCAGTTCTTC
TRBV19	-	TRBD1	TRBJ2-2	CASRMTGMRTGELFF	TGTGCCAGTAGGATGACAGGGATGAGGACCGGGGAGCTGTTTTTT
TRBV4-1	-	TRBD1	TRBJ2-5	CASSQGGTGPETQYF	TGCGCCAGCAGCCAAGGGGGGACAGGGCCCGAGACCCAGTACTTC
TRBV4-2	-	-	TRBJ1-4	CASSQERWTSTNEKLFF	TGTGCCAGCAGCCAAGAACGATGGACTTCAACTAATGAAAAACTGTTTTTT
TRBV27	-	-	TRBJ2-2	CASSGPGTAGELFF	TGTGCCAGCAGTGGCCCGGGCACGGCCGGGGAGCTGTTTTTT
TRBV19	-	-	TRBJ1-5	CASSTKRGQPQHF	TGTGCCAGTAGTACGAAGAGGGGTCAGCCCCAGCATTTT
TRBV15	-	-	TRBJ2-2	CATRGPLYTGELFF	TGTGCCACCAGGGGACCACTCTACACCGGGGAGCTGTTTTTT
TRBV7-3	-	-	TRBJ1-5	CASSPHRVYNQPQHF	TGTGCCAGCAGCCCGCACCGGGTCTACAATCAGCCCCAGCATTTT
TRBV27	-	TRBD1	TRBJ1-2	CASSLGQHGYTF	TGTGCCAGCAGTTTGGGACAGCATGGCTACACCTTC
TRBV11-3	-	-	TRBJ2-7	CASSPGPSSYEQYF	TGTGCCAGCAGCCCTGGACCAAGCTCCTACGAGCAGTACTTC
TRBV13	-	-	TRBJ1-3	CASSLAMDGRNTIYF	TGTGCCAGCAGCTTAGCAATGGACGGGCGGAACACCATATATTTT
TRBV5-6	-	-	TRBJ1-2	CASSPKSIFYGYTF	TGTGCCAGCAGCCCCAAATCTATTTTTTATGGCTACACCTTC
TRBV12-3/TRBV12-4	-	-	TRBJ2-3	CASSSFTDTQYF	TGTGCCAGCAGTTCATTCACAGATACGCAGTATTTT
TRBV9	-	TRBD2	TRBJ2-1	CASSVGFRAGLAGSSYNEQFF	TGTGCCAGCAGCGTAGGGTTCAGGGCCGGACTAGCGGGTAGCTCCTACAATGAGCAGTTCTTC
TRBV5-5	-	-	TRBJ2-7	CASSLAPLYEQYF	TGTGCCAGCAGCTTGGCCCCTTTGTACGAGCAGTACTTC
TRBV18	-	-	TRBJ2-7	CASSSSGSSVGVHEQYF	TGTGCCAGCTCATCCTCCGGGTCCAGCGTCGGAGTTCACGAGCAGTACTTC
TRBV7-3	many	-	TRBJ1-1	CASSTGPGRGTEAFF	TGTGCCAGCAGCACCGGCCCAGGACGGGGCACTGAAGCTTTCTTT
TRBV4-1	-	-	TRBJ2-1	CASSQDSNEQFF	TGCGCCAGCAGCCAAGACTCTAATGAGCAGTTCTTC
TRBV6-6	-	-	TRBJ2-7	CASRHPLADEQYF	TGTGCCAGCAGACACCCGCTTGCCGACGAGCAGTACTTC
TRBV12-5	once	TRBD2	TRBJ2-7	CASGLGLAGVEHEQYF	TGTGCTAGTGGTTTAGGACTAGCGGGGGTAGAGCACGAGCAGTACTTC
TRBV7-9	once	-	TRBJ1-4	CASSLGAEKLFF	TGTGCCAGCAGCTTGGGGGCTGAAAAACTGTTTTTT
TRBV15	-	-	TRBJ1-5	CATSRDRRQPQHF	TGTGCCACCAGCAGAGATCGACGTCAGCCCCAGCATTTT
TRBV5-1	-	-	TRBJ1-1	CASSEGLVLNTEAFF	TGCGCCAGCAGTGAGGGGCTCGTGCTGAACACTGAAGCTTTCTTT
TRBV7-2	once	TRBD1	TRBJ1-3	CASSKGQGRANTIYF	TGTGCCAGCAGCAAAGGACAGGGAAGGGCAAACACCATATATTTT
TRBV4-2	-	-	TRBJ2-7	CASSQDWAGPYEQYF	TGTGCCAGCAGCCAAGATTGGGCGGGGCCCTACGAGCAGTACTTC
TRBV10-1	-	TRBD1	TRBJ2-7	CASNRQGCGSYEQYF	TGCGCCAGCAACCGACAGGGATGTGGCTCCTACGAGCAGTACTTC
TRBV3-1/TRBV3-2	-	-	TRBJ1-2	CASLLRNGYTF	TGTGCCAGCCTGCTGAGGAATGGCTACACCTTC
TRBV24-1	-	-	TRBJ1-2	CATPIPYGYGYTF	TGTGCCACCCCCATCCCATATGGATATGGCTACACCTTC
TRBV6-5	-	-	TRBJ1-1	CASSYGLPTEAFF	TGTGCCAGCAGTTACGGACTCCCCACTGAAGCTTTCTTT
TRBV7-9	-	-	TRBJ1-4	CASLGPLNEKLFF	TGTGCTTCCTTGGGGCCGCTTAATGAAAAACTGTTTTTT
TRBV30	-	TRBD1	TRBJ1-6	CAWTQGVLDPLHF	TGTGCCTGGACTCAGGGGGTTCTTGACCCCCTCCACTTT
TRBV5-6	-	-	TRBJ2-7	CASSLGYRSSYEQYF	TGTGCCAGCAGCTTAGGGTATAGGAGCTCCTACGAGCAGTACTTC
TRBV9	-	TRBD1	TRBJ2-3	CASSVAPGQGGTDTQYF	TGTGCCAGCAGCGTAGCCCCGGGACAGGGGGGCACAGATACGCAGTATTTT
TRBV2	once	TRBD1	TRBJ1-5	CASSGPTGEQPQHF	TGTGCCAGCAGTGGCCCCACAGGGGAGCAGCCCCAGCATTTT
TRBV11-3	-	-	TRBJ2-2	CASLGGEPDGELFF	TGTGCCAGTCTGGGCGGGGAACCAGACGGGGAGCTGTTTTTT
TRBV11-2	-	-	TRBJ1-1	CASKEGENTEAFF	TGTGCCAGCAAGGAGGGGGAGAACACTGAAGCTTTCTTT
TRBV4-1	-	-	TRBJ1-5	CASSPSHSNQPQHF	TGCGCCAGCAGTCCATCTCATAGCAATCAGCCCCAGCATTTT